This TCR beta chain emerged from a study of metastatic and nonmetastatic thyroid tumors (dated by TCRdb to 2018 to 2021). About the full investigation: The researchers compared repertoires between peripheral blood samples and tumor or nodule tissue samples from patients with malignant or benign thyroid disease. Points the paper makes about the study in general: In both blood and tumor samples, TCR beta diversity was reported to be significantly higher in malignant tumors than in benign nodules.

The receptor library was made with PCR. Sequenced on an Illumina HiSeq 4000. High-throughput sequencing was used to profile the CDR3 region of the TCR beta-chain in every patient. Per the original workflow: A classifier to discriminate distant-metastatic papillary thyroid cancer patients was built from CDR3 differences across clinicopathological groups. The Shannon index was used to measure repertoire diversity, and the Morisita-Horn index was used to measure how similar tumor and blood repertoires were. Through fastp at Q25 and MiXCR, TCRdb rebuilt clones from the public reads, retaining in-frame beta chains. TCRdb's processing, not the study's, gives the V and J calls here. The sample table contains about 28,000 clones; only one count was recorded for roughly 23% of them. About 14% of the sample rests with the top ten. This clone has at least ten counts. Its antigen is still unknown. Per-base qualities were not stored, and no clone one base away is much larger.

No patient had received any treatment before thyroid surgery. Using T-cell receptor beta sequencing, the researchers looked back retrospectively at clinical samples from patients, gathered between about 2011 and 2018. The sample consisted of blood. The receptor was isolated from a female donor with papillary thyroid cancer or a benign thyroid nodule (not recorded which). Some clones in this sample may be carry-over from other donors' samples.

The nucleotide sequence is given as TGTGCCAGCAACCCTGGACAGGTGGTGGAGACCCAGTACTTC. Translated, it reads CASNPGQVVETQYF. Recombination connected TRBV7-9 to TRBJ2-5; the central 7 bases match TRBD1. Per the germline V gene (reference sequence), SEHNR is the CDR1 and FQNEAQ is the CDR2. From cysteine to phenylalanine, the CDR3 is 14 amino acids long. Just CDR3 DNA is preserved here, 42 bases in frame from base 1. The V end gives up 7 bases and the J end 5 bases, leaving 10 bases in the junction not matched to a gene.